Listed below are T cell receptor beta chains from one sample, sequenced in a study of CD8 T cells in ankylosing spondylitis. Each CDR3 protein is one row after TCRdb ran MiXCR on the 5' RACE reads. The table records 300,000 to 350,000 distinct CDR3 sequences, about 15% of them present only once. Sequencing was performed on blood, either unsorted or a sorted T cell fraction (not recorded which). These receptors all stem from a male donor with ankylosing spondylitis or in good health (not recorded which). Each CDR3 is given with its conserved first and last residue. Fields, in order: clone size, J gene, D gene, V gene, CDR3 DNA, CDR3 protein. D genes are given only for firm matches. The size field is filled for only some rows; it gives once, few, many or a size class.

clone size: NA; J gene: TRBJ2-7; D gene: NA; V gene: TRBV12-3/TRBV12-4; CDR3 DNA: TGTGCCAGCAGTTTCTCCCGCTACGAGCAGTACTTC; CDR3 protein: CASSFSRYEQYF
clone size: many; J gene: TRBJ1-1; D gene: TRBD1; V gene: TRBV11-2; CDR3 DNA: TGTGCCAGCAGCTTATTAAGGGGCGGAGGGGGCGAAGCTTTCTTT; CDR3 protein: CASSLLRGGGGEAFF
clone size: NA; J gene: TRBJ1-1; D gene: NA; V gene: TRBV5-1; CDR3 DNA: TGCGCCAGCAGCTTGTCTCCGGGGAACACTGAAGCTTTCTTT; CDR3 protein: CASSLSPGNTEAFF
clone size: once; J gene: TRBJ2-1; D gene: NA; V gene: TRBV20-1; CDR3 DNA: TGCAGTGCTAGAATGGTGGGGTATGAGCAGTTCTTC; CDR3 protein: CSARMVGYEQFF
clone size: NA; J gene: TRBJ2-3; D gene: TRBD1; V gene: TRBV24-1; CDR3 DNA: TGTGCCACCAGTGACTTTGGACAGGCCGACACAGATACGCAGTATTTT; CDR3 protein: CATSDFGQADTDTQYF
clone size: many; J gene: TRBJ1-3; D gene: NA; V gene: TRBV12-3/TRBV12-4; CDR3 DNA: TGTGCCAGCATCGGAGGGACTGGAAACACCATATATTTT; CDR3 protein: CASIGGTGNTIYF
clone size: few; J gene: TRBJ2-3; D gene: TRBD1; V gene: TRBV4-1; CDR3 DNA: TGCGCCAGCAGCCAAAAACCGGGACAGGGGAACACAGATACGCAGTATTTT; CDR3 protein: CASSQKPGQGNTDTQYF
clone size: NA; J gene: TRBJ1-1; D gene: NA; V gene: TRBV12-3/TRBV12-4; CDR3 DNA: TGTGCCAGCAGTTTGGGGCAGGGATATGAAGCTTTCTTT; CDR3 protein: CASSLGQGYEAFF
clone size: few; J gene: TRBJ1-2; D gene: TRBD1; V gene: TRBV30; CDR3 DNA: TGTGCCTGTTCTGGGGACAGGCCTAACTATGGCTACACCTTC; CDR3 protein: CACSGDRPNYGYTF
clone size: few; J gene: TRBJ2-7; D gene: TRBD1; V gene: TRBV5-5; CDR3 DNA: TGTGCCAGCAGCTTGAGGAGGCCGGGACAGGGGAGCTACGAGCAGTACTTC; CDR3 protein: CASSLRRPGQGSYEQYF
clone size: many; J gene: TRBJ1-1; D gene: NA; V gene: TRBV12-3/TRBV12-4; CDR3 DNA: TGTGCCAGCAGTTTAGGTGAGGCTGGCACTGAAGCTTTCTTT; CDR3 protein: CASSLGEAGTEAFF
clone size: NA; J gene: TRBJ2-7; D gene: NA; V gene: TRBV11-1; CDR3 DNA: TGTGCCAGCAGCTCAGGGAGTGGCTACGAGCAGTACTTC; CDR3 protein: CASSSGSGYEQYF
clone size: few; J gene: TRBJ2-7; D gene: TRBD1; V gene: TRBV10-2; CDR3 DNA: TGCGCCAGCAGTGATGGTAGGGGGCGAGGCGAGCAGTACTTC; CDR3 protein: CASSDGRGRGEQYF
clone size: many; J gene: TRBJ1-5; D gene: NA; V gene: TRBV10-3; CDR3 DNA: TGTGCCATCAGTGGGGACCGAAATCAGCCCCAGCATTTT; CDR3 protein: CAISGDRNQPQHF
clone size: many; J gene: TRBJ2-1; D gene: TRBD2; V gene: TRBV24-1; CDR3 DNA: TGTGCCACCAGTGGGACCGGGAGGTTACACAATGAGCAGTTCTTC; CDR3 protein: CATSGTGRLHNEQFF
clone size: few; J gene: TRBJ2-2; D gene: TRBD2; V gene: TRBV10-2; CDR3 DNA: TGCGCCAGCTCCGCCCCGGGGGGGAGCACCGGGGAGCTGTTTTTT; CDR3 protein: CASSAPGGSTGELFF
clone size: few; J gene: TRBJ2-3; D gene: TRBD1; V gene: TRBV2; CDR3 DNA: TGTGCCAGCAAAGGGGGACAGGCTAGCACAGATACGCAGTATTTT; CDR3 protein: CASKGGQASTDTQYF
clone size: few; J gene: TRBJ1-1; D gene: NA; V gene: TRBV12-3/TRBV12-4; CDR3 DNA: TGTGCCAGCAGTTTGGGGGCTTCATACACTGAAGCTTTCTTT; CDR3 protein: CASSLGASYTEAFF
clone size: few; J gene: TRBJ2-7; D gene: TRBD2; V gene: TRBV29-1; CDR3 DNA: TGCAGCGCTATCGGACTAGCGGGAGTTGAGGGCGAGCAGTACTTC; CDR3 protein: CSAIGLAGVEGEQYF
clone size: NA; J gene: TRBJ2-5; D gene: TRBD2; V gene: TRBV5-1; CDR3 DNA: TGCGCCAGCAGCCCGGGACTAGCGAAACAAGAGACCCAGTACTTC; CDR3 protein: CASSPGLAKQETQYF
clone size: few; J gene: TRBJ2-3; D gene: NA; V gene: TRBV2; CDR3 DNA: TGTGCCAGCACCTTGCTACGGATTCATACGCAGTATTTT; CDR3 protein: CASTLLRIHTQYF
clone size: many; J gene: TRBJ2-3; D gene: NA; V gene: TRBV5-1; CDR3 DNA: TGCGCCAGCAGCTTGGATGGCAATTCTGTGGATACGCAGTATTTT; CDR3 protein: CASSLDGNSVDTQYF
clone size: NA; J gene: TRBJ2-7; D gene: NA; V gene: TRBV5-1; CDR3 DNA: TGCGCCAGCAGCCCCTCGGGCCAGGGCGGGTATGGCGAGCAGTACTTC; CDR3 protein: CASSPSGQGGYGEQYF
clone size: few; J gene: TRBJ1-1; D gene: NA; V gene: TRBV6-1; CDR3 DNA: TGTGCCAGCAGACCCTCGGGACGGAGCCCAATGAACACTGAAGCTTTCTTT; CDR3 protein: CASRPSGRSPMNTEAFF
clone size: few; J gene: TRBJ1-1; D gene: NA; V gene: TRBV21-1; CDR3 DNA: TGTGCCAGCAGCAAAGCGGCAGGGCAGTACACTGAAGCTTTCTTT; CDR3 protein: CASSKAAGQYTEAFF